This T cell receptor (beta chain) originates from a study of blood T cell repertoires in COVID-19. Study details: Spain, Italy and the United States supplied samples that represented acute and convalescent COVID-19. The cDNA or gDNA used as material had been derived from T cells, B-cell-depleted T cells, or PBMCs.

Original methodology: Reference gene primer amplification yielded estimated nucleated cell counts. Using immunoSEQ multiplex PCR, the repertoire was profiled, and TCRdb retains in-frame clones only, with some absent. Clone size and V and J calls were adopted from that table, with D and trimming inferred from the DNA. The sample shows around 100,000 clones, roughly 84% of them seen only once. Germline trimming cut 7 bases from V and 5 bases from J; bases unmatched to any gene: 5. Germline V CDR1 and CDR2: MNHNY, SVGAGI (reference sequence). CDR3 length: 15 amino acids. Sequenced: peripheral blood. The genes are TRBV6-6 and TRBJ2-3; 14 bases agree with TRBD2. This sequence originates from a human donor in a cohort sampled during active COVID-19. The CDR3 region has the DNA TGTGCCAGCAAGACTAGCGGGAGGGCGGGAGATACGCAGTATTTT. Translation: CASKTSGRAGDTQYF.